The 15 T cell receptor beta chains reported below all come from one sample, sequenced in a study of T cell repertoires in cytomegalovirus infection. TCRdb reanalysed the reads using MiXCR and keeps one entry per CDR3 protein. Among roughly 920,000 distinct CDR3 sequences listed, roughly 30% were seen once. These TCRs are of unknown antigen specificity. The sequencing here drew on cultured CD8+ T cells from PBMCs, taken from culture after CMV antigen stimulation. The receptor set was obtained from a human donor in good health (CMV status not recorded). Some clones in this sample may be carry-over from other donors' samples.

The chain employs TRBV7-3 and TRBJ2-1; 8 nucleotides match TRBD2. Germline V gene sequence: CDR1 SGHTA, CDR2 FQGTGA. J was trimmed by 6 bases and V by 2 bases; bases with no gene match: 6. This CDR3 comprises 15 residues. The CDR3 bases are TGTGCCAGCAGCTTATTAGGCGGGGGGCCCAATGAGCAGTTCTTC. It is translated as CASSLLGGGPNEQFF.

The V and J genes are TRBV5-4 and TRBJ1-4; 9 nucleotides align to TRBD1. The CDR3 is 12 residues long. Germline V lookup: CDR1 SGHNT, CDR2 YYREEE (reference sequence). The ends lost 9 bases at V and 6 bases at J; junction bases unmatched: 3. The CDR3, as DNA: TGTGCCACCCGGGACAGGGATGAAAAACTGTTTTTT. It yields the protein CATRDRDEKLFF. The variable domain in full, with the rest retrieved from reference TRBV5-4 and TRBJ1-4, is ETGVTQSPTHLIKTRGQQVTLRCSSQSGHNTVSWYQQALGQGPQFIFQYYREEENGRGNFPPRFSGLQFPNYSSELNVNALELDDSALYLCATRDRDEKLFFGSGTQLSVL.

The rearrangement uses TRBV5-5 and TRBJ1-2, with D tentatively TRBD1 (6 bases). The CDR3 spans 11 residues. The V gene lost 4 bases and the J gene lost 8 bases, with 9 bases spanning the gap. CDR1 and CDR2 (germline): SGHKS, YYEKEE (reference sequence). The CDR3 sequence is CASSGDIGYTF. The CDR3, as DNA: TGTGCCAGCAGCGGGGACATCGGCTACACCTTC. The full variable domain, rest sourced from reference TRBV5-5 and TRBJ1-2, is DAGVTQSPTHLIKTRGQQVTLRCSPISGHKSVSWYQQVLGQGPQFIFQYYEKEERGRGNFPDRFSARQFPNYSSELNVNALLLGDSALYLCASSGDIGYTFGSGTRLTVV.

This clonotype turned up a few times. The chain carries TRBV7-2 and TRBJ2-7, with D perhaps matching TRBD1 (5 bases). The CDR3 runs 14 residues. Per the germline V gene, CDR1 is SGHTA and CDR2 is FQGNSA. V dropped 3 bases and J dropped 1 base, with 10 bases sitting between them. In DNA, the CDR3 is TGTGCCAGCAGCTTTTGGGGCAGTTCCTACGAGCAGTACGTC. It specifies CASSFWGSSYEQYV.

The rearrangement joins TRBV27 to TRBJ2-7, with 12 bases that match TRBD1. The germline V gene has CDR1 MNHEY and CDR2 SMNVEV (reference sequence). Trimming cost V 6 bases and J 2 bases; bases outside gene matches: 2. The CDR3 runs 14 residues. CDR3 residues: CASRGQGAPYEQYF. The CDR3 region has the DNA TGTGCCAGCAGGGGACAGGGGGCTCCCTACGAGCAGTACTTC.

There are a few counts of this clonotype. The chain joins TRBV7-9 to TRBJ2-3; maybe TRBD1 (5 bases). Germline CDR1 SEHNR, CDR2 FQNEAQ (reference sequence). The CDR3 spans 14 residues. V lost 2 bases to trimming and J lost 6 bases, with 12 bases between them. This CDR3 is CASSLTPYRDTQYF. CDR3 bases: TGTGCCAGCAGCTTAACCCCTTACAGGGATACGCAGTATTTT.

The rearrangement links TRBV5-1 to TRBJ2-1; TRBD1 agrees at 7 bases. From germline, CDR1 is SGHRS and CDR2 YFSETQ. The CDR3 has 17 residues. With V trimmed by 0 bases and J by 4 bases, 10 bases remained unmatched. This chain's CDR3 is CASSLVSGQNLYNEQFF. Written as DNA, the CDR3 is TGCGCCAGCAGCTTGGTATCGGGACAGAACCTTTACAATGAGCAGTTCTTC.

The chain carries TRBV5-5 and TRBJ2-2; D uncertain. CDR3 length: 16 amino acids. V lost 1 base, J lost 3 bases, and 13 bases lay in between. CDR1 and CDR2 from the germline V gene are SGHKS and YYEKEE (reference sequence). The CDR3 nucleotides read TGTGCCAGCAGCTTGAGTGGTTCGGTGGACACCGGGGAGCTGTTTTTT. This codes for CASSLSGSVDTGELFF.

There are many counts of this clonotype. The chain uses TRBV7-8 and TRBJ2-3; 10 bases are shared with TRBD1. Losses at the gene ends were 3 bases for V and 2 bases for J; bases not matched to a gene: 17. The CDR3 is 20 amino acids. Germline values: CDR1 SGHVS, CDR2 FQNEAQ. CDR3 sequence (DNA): TGTGCCAGCAGCTTCGTGTGGGGGAACTCCGGGACAGGGGACACAGATACGCAGTATTTT. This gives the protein CASSFVWGNSGTGDTDTQYF.

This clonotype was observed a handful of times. DNA for the CDR3: TGTGCCAGCAGTTCGGGTGCCAGGGGATTCTATGGCTACACCTTC. Residues: CASSSGARGFYGYTF. The V call is TRBV12-3 or TRBV12-4, the J call TRBJ1-2; D is perhaps TRBD1 (6 bases). CDR3 length: 15 amino acids. Between the trimmed V and J ends, which lost 4 bases and 4 bases, there was a span of 16 bases.

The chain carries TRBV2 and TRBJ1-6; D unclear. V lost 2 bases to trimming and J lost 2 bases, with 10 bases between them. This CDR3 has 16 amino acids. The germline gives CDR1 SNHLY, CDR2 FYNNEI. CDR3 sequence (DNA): TGTGCCAGCAGTGAACAGCAGCCTCCCTATAATTCACCCCTCCACTTT. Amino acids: CASSEQQPPYNSPLHF.

The CDR3 sequence: CASSLGTAGTWNTIYF. The CDR3 DNA follows: TGTGCCAGCAGCTTAGGGACGGCAGGGACTTGGAACACCATATATTTT. The chain is built from TRBV7-6 and TRBJ1-3; TRBD1 is a possible D gene (5 bases). This CDR3 has 16 amino acids. Germline CDR1 reads SGHVS; CDR2 reads FNYEAQ. V was shortened by 1 base and J by 7 bases, with 17 bases between the two germline ends.

The CDR3 DNA reads as TGTGCCAGCAGTTTTGGGACTAGCGGGGGGGCCTTCACAGATACGCAGTATTTT. Its protein is CASSFGTSGGAFTDTQYF. The rearrangement uses TRBV27 and TRBJ2-3; 16 nucleotides agree with TRBD2. Germline CDR1 MNHEY, CDR2 SMNVEV (reference sequence). J was trimmed by 2 bases and V by 3 bases; bases with no gene match: 5. The CDR3 extends over 18 amino acids.

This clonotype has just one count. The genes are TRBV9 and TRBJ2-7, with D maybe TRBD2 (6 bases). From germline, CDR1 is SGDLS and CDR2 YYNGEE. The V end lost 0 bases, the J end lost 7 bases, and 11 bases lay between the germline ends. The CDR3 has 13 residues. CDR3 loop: CASSVDGGSEQYV. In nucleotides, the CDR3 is TGTGCCAGCAGCGTAGACGGGGGATCGGAGCAGTACGTC.

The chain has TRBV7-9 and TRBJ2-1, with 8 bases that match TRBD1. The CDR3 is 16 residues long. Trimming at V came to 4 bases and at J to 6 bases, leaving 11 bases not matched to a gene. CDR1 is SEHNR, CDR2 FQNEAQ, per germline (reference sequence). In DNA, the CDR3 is TGTGCCAGCAGCTCCGCCAGGACAGGGTATGCCAATGAGCAGTTCTTC. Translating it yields CASSSARTGYANEQFF.